Listed below are T cell receptor beta chains from one sample, sequenced in a study of T cell responses to AZD1222 COVID-19 vaccine. The data were produced by immunoSEQ multiplex PCR, yet TCRdb's version contains in-frame clones alone and is incomplete. The sample carries roughly 200,000 clones, about 86% recorded once. The sample here was peripheral blood, taken on day 0 of AZD1222 vaccination. The origin of the receptors is an adult in good health. Both conserved end residues are part of each CDR3. D genes are given only for firm matches. Clone size, where shown, is once, few, many, or a class for clones that have expanded.

clone_size: -; d_call: TRBD1; v_call: TRBV7-2; j_call: TRBJ1-2; cdr3_aa: CASTSDRGYEGANYGYTF; cdr3_nt: TGTGCCAGCACCTCAGACAGGGGCTATGAGGGAGCTAACTATGGCTACACCTTC
clone_size: -; d_call: TRBD2; v_call: TRBV15; j_call: TRBJ2-3; cdr3_aa: CATSRASGGRTDTQYF; cdr3_nt: TGTGCCACCAGCAGGGCTAGCGGGGGCCGCACAGATACGCAGTATTTT
clone_size: -; d_call: -; v_call: TRBV4-3; j_call: TRBJ2-2; cdr3_aa: CASSQGRGGELFF; cdr3_nt: TGCGCCAGCAGCCAAGGACGGGGCGGGGAGCTGTTTTTT
clone_size: -; d_call: TRBD1; v_call: TRBV5-4; j_call: TRBJ2-5; cdr3_aa: CASSLDPQGASQETQYF; cdr3_nt: TGTGCCAGCAGCTTGGACCCACAGGGGGCGAGCCAAGAGACCCAGTACTTC
clone_size: -; d_call: -; v_call: TRBV30; j_call: TRBJ1-2; cdr3_aa: CAWRPQVGDGYTF; cdr3_nt: TGTGCCTGGAGACCCCAGGTCGGCGATGGCTACACCTTC
clone_size: few; d_call: -; v_call: TRBV7-3; j_call: TRBJ2-1; cdr3_aa: CASRAGQGSYNEQFF; cdr3_nt: TGTGCCAGCAGGGCAGGGCAGGGCTCCTACAATGAGCAGTTCTTC
clone_size: -; d_call: TRBD1; v_call: TRBV30; j_call: TRBJ1-1; cdr3_aa: CAWDAGTGVNTEAFF; cdr3_nt: TGTGCCTGGGATGCCGGGACAGGGGTTAACACTGAAGCTTTCTTT
clone_size: -; d_call: -; v_call: TRBV7-2; j_call: TRBJ2-1; cdr3_aa: CASSLAARGNEQFF; cdr3_nt: TGTGCCAGCAGCTTGGCCGCTCGGGGCAATGAGCAGTTCTTC
clone_size: -; d_call: -; v_call: TRBV9; j_call: TRBJ2-1; cdr3_aa: CASSVAGGSSYNEQFF; cdr3_nt: TGTGCCAGCAGCGTAGCTGGGGGTAGCTCCTACAATGAGCAGTTCTTC
clone_size: -; d_call: TRBD2; v_call: TRBV2; j_call: TRBJ2-1; cdr3_aa: CASSAQTSGGVYNEQFF; cdr3_nt: TGTGCCAGCAGTGCCCAGACTAGCGGGGGAGTCTACAATGAGCAGTTCTTC
clone_size: once; d_call: -; v_call: TRBV6-1; j_call: TRBJ1-5; cdr3_aa: CASSERVSSNQPQHF; cdr3_nt: TGTGCCAGCAGTGAACGCGTCAGCTCGAATCAGCCCCAGCATTTT
clone_size: -; d_call: -; v_call: TRBV2; j_call: TRBJ1-6; cdr3_aa: CASSEGILSYNSPLHF; cdr3_nt: TGTGCCAGCAGTGAAGGGATCCTTTCTTATAATTCACCCCTCCACTTT
clone_size: -; d_call: TRBD2; v_call: TRBV5-1; j_call: TRBJ2-3; cdr3_aa: CASSLAQRGGYTDTQYF; cdr3_nt: TGCGCCAGCAGCTTGGCCCAGCGGGGGGGATACACAGATACGCAGTATTTT
clone_size: -; d_call: -; v_call: TRBV5-1; j_call: TRBJ2-3; cdr3_aa: CASSPKLSTDTQYF; cdr3_nt: TGCGCCAGCAGCCCTAAGCTTTCCACAGATACGCAGTATTTT
clone_size: once; d_call: -; v_call: TRBV10-1; j_call: TRBJ2-4; cdr3_aa: CASSEHRRALILDGIQYF; cdr3_nt: TGCGCCAGCAGTGAACATCGCAGGGCACTCATCCTAGATGGGATTCAGTACTTC
clone_size: -; d_call: TRBD1; v_call: TRBV19; j_call: TRBJ1-2; cdr3_aa: CASSDRGSYTF; cdr3_nt: TGTGCCAGTAGTGACAGGGGAAGCTACACCTTC
clone_size: -; d_call: -; v_call: TRBV3-1/TRBV3-2; j_call: TRBJ2-1; cdr3_aa: CASSQDTPGGGNEQFF; cdr3_nt: TGTGCCAGCAGCCAAGATACCCCCGGGGGAGGCAATGAGCAGTTCTTC
clone_size: -; d_call: -; v_call: TRBV6-1; j_call: TRBJ1-2; cdr3_aa: CASSEAGGIYGYTF; cdr3_nt: TGTGCCAGCAGTGAAGCGGGGGGGATCTATGGCTACACCTTC
clone_size: -; d_call: TRBD2; v_call: TRBV9; j_call: TRBJ2-1; cdr3_aa: CASSVGSGGSPAEQFF; cdr3_nt: TGTGCCAGCAGCGTAGGAAGCGGGGGTTCCCCCGCTGAGCAGTTCTTC
clone_size: -; d_call: TRBD1; v_call: TRBV7-9; j_call: TRBJ2-2; cdr3_aa: CASSSDRGRTGELFF; cdr3_nt: TGTGCCAGCAGCTCCGACAGGGGGCGGACCGGGGAGCTGTTTTTT
clone_size: -; d_call: -; v_call: TRBV5-1; j_call: TRBJ1-1; cdr3_aa: CASSPAGGGNTEAFF; cdr3_nt: TGCGCCAGCAGCCCGGCGGGGGGCGGGAACACTGAAGCTTTCTTT
clone_size: -; d_call: -; v_call: TRBV6-5; j_call: TRBJ1-1; cdr3_aa: CASSYSRQSFTEAFF; cdr3_nt: TGTGCCAGCAGTTACTCGAGACAGTCCTTCACTGAAGCTTTCTTT
clone_size: -; d_call: -; v_call: TRBV21-1; j_call: TRBJ2-1; cdr3_aa: CASSNRDRGDNEQFF; cdr3_nt: TGTGCCAGCAGCAACCGGGACAGGGGAGACAATGAGCAGTTCTTC
clone_size: -; d_call: -; v_call: TRBV7-9; j_call: TRBJ2-1; cdr3_aa: CASSSNTDNEQFF; cdr3_nt: TGTGCCAGCAGCTCAAATACAGACAATGAGCAGTTCTTC
clone_size: -; d_call: -; v_call: TRBV10-3; j_call: TRBJ1-4; cdr3_aa: CAISESNEGAGEKLFF; cdr3_nt: TGTGCCATCAGTGAGTCTAATGAGGGCGCGGGTGAAAAACTGTTTTTT
clone_size: -; d_call: -; v_call: TRBV6-5; j_call: TRBJ1-5; cdr3_aa: CASRGGLSNQPQHF; cdr3_nt: TGTGCCAGCAGAGGGGGGCTTAGCAATCAGCCCCAGCATTTT
clone_size: -; d_call: -; v_call: TRBV30; j_call: TRBJ2-2; cdr3_aa: CAWNWVTGELFF; cdr3_nt: TGTGCCTGGAACTGGGTCACCGGGGAGCTGTTTTTT
clone_size: -; d_call: TRBD1; v_call: TRBV6-5; j_call: TRBJ1-3; cdr3_aa: CASSLGQGSSGNTIYF; cdr3_nt: TGTGCCAGCAGTTTAGGACAGGGAAGCTCTGGAAACACCATATATTTT
clone_size: -; d_call: -; v_call: TRBV6-2/TRBV6-3; j_call: TRBJ2-2; cdr3_aa: CASSYQSTGELFF; cdr3_nt: TGTGCCAGCAGTTATCAGAGCACCGGGGAGCTGTTTTTT
clone_size: -; d_call: -; v_call: TRBV19; j_call: TRBJ1-6; cdr3_aa: CASRGAPTSSYNSPLHF; cdr3_nt: TGTGCCAGTAGAGGGGCCCCGACTAGCTCCTATAATTCACCCCTCCACTTT
clone_size: few; d_call: TRBD1; v_call: TRBV5-1; j_call: TRBJ2-2; cdr3_aa: CASSLAGSDRVTGELFF; cdr3_nt: TGCGCCAGCAGCTTGGCGGGGTCCGACAGGGTCACCGGGGAGCTGTTTTTT
clone_size: -; d_call: -; v_call: TRBV3-1/TRBV3-2; j_call: TRBJ1-2; cdr3_aa: CASSQAFPGGYTF; cdr3_nt: TGTGCCAGCAGCCAAGCCTTCCCGGGTGGCTACACCTTC
clone_size: -; d_call: -; v_call: TRBV19; j_call: TRBJ2-3; cdr3_aa: CASSPILGVSTDTQYF; cdr3_nt: TGTGCCAGTAGTCCTATCTTGGGGGTAAGCACAGATACGCAGTATTTT
clone_size: -; d_call: TRBD2; v_call: TRBV7-8; j_call: TRBJ2-3; cdr3_aa: CASSPSGGTDTQYF; cdr3_nt: TGTGCCAGCAGCCCTAGCGGGGGCACAGATACGCAGTATTTT
clone_size: -; d_call: TRBD2; v_call: TRBV19; j_call: TRBJ2-3; cdr3_aa: CASTPGASGALGDTQYF; cdr3_nt: TGTGCCAGTACCCCGGGCGCTAGCGGTGCTTTAGGAGATACGCAGTATTTT
clone_size: -; d_call: TRBD2; v_call: TRBV9; j_call: TRBJ2-7; cdr3_aa: CASSALASGGNEQYF; cdr3_nt: TGTGCCAGCAGCGCACTGGCCTCGGGAGGTAACGAGCAGTACTTC
clone_size: -; d_call: TRBD1; v_call: TRBV19; j_call: TRBJ2-4; cdr3_aa: CASSIPTGVENIQYF; cdr3_nt: TGTGCCAGTAGTATCCCGACAGGGGTAGAAAACATTCAGTACTTC
clone_size: -; d_call: -; v_call: TRBV29-1; j_call: TRBJ1-2; cdr3_aa: CSVEGYEGLGYTF; cdr3_nt: TGCAGCGTTGAGGGTTACGAGGGGTTAGGCTACACCTTC
clone_size: -; d_call: -; v_call: TRBV27; j_call: TRBJ1-4; cdr3_aa: CASSLTGTFEKLFF; cdr3_nt: TGTGCCAGCAGTTTAACCGGGACATTTGAAAAACTGTTTTTT
clone_size: -; d_call: TRBD1; v_call: TRBV18; j_call: TRBJ1-4; cdr3_aa: CASSLTTGARNEKLFF; cdr3_nt: TGTGCCAGCTCACTTACGACAGGGGCGAGGAATGAAAAACTGTTTTTT
clone_size: -; d_call: -; v_call: TRBV7-3; j_call: TRBJ2-6; cdr3_aa: CASSLNRAGGANVLTF; cdr3_nt: TGTGCCAGCAGCTTGAATAGGGCGGGAGGGGCCAACGTCCTGACTTTC
clone_size: -; d_call: TRBD1; v_call: TRBV6-5; j_call: TRBJ1-1; cdr3_aa: CAATGATRAFF; cdr3_nt: TGTGCAGCGACAGGGGCCACCAGAGCTTTCTTT
clone_size: -; d_call: TRBD1; v_call: TRBV10-3; j_call: TRBJ1-2; cdr3_aa: CASGRTDRGVDGYTF; cdr3_nt: TGTGCCAGCGGGCGAACCGACAGGGGGGTAGATGGCTACACCTTC
clone_size: -; d_call: -; v_call: TRBV7-3; j_call: TRBJ2-7; cdr3_aa: CASSLSGSSYEQYF; cdr3_nt: TGTGCCAGCAGCTTATCTGGGTCTTCCTACGAGCAGTACTTC
clone_size: -; d_call: -; v_call: TRBV7-9; j_call: TRBJ2-2; cdr3_aa: CASSSLLTVVELFF; cdr3_nt: TGTGCCAGCAGTTCGCTCCTAACCGTCGTAGAGCTGTTTTTT
clone_size: -; d_call: -; v_call: TRBV30; j_call: TRBJ2-6; cdr3_aa: CAWKVAGANVLTF; cdr3_nt: TGTGCCTGGAAGGTGGCCGGGGCCAACGTCTTGACTTTC